This paragraph covers one T cell receptor beta chain sequence. Its antigen is not known. The read terminates 3 residues ahead of where the CDR3 ends, so the germline J gene completes it. This sample is part of a study of T cells in women clearing cervical HPV infection. Study background: Cases: HPV16-related CIN3 or worse on histology, a couple of invasive cancers. Controls gave blood once infection was undetectable; cases at lesion identification.

The study, taken as a whole, reports: Controls had more TRBV6-7 (about 0.16%) than cases (roughly 0.11%). Richness plus V gene abundances separated cases from controls with AUC about 0.83.

The assay was immunoSEQ multiplex PCR, and TCRdb's table has in-frame clones only and misses some. The ten top clones account for less than 40%, within a sample of 46,000 or so clones. Trimming removed 8 bases from V and 7 bases from J, with 17 bases in between. Germline CDR1 is MDHEN and CDR2 is SYDVKM. This CDR3 is 13 amino acids long. V usage is TRBV28 and J usage is TRBJ1-2; a possible D gene is TRBD1 (6 bases). Specimen: blood buffy coat. The receptor was isolated from a woman between 18 and 70 years old with a cervical HPV16 infection that either progressed to CIN3+ or cleared (not recorded which). CDR3 DNA (partial): TGTGCCAGCTCCCCTGGGGGGGCGGGTGGC. Amino acid sequence: CASSPGGAGG. The full CDR3 sequence reads CASSPGGAGGYTF.